This T cell receptor (beta chain) is drawn from a study of blood T cell repertoires in COVID-19. At the level of the study: Sample material is recorded as cDNA or gDNA derived from T cells, B-cell-depleted T cells, or PBMCs.

In the original analysis: Reference gene primer amplification yielded estimated nucleated cell counts. Some clones are missing from TCRdb's copy, which holds only in-frame ones; the method was immunoSEQ multiplex PCR. V, J and clone size are those of that table, while D and trimming were read from the DNA. This table has 300,000 to 350,000 clones, around 90% appearing once. Germline-derived CDR1 and CDR2 are LGHDT and YNNKEL (reference sequence). The V gene lost 5 bases and the J gene lost 0 bases, with 11 bases spanning the gap. CDR3 length: 14 amino acids. The study recruited people aged about 18 to 95 years across approximately 23 US areas. Recovery meant two consecutive negative NP/OP PCR tests, professional clearance, or resolved symptoms.

The chain recombines TRBV3-1 (or the pseudogene TRBV3-2) with TRBJ2-7, with D maybe TRBD1 (5 bases). The source is a man younger than 40 who had recovered from COVID-19. The sample was PBMCs or T cells enriched from blood (not recorded which). CDR3 in amino acids: CASSWGVLSYEQYF. The CDR3, as DNA: TGTGCCAGCAGCTGGGGCGTCCTCTCCTACGAGCAGTACTTC.